The 5 T cell receptor beta chains below were found in one sample sequenced in a study of cytomegalovirus exposure and HLA in healthy donors. The PCR ran on 60 Vbeta and 13 Jbeta primers. Profiled with immunoSEQ multiplex PCR; TCRdb holds only in-frame clones, not every one. The repertoire includes under 200,000 clones, 75% to 90% of them detected once, and 6.3% sits in the top ten. The sample was PBMCs. These receptors came from a male donor in good health and CMV-seropositive.

The V gene is TRBV5-1, the J gene TRBJ2-5, with D possibly TRBD1 on 6 matching bases. The DNA end lines up better with TRBJ2-7; the J call may be wrong. From germline, CDR1 is SGHRS and CDR2 YFSETQ. This CDR3 contains 15 residues. Here the CDR3 reads CASSLEPGVSYEQYF. The CDR3 DNA is TGCGCCAGCAGCTTGGAACCAGGGGTTTCCTACGAGCAGTACTTC.

The CDR3 DNA follows: TGTGCCAGCAGCTTAGATTCCTGGATGACAGGGGGGCGGCAAGAGACCCAGTACTTC. It codes for CASSLDSWMTGGRQETQYF. The chain employs TRBV11-3 and TRBJ2-5, with 9 bases lining up with TRBD1. Unmatched junction bases numbered 13, after V lost 0 bases and J lost 2 bases. The CDR3 is 19 amino acids. Germline CDR1 is SGHNT and CDR2 is YENEEA. Together with reference TRBV11-3 and TRBJ2-5, the CDR3 gives the full variable domain: EAGVVQSPRYKIIEKKQPVAFWCNPISGHNTLYWYLQNLGQGPELLIRYENEEAVDDSQLPKDRFSAERLKGVDSTLKIQPAELGDSAVYLCASSLDSWMTGGRQETQYFGPGTRLLVL.

The chain carries TRBV7-8 and TRBJ2-3, with 9 bases aligning to TRBD2. The V gene's germline CDR1 is SGHVS and CDR2 FQNEAQ. V shed 2 bases and J 5 bases; nucleotides not matched to a gene: 11. CDR3 length equals 17 residues. The CDR3 nucleotides are TGTGCCAGCAGCTTATCCCTGGGCCTAGCGGGAAAAGATACGCAGTATTTT. Translated: CASSLSLGLAGKDTQYF.

CDR3 coding DNA: TGCAGCGTTGGACGGGAGGAGCAGTACTTC. It specifies CSVGREEQYF. J is TRBJ2-7 and V is TRBV29-1, with D tentatively TRBD2 (6 bases). V lost 4 bases, J lost 7 bases, and 8 bases lay in between. Germline assignment: CDR1 SQVTM and CDR2 ANQGSEA. The CDR3 is 10 amino acids.

The chain uses TRBV15 and TRBJ1-5; unclear D gene. The CDR3 extends over 12 amino acids. The germline V gene has CDR1 LNHNV and CDR2 YYDKDF (reference sequence). V was clipped by 1 base and J by 5 bases, with 3 bases between them. CDR3 DNA sequence: TGTGCCACCAGCAGAGTCGATCAGCCCCAGCATTTT. Translation: CATSRVDQPQHF.